This T cell receptor (beta chain) was obtained from a study of blood T cell repertoires in COVID-19 (dated by TCRdb to about 2020). About the study as a whole: Collaborator samples came from the United States, Italy and Spain and covered acute and convalescent phases of COVID-19. The material from the prospective study consisted of cDNA or gDNA derived from T cells, B-cell-depleted T cells, or PBMCs. Deeply sampled blood TCRbeta repertoires from subjects exposed to, actively infected with, or recovered from COVID-19 were included in the dataset. The repertoires were released in a freely available public database intended as a resource for research on the immune response to SARS-CoV-2. The samples were drawn from two sources: the first 160 participants of the ongoing ImmuneRACE study, and 1,254 subjects contributed by 6 global collaborators. Nearly every sample came with metadata listing a de-identified subject ID, COVID-19 status, age in years and sex. Where HLA class I and class II types were available, the types were taken from metadata supplied by the sample provider, not from assay-based typing. General conclusions and limits of the study: Clinical and demographic metadata were provided uncurated, with the amount varying by source and participant.

TCRbeta CDR3 regions were amplified from genomic DNA by means of the immunoSEQ Assay, a bias-controlled multiplex PCR. Concerning the study's data processing: Nucleated cell counts per sample were estimated from amplification of reference gene primers within the assay. To quantify the absolute abundance of each unique TCRbeta CDR3 rearrangement, sequence reads were collapsed and filtered. For each sample, productive Simpson clonality was calculated by taking the square root of Simpson's diversity index across productive rearrangements. In its TCRdb copy, this immuneACCESS table keeps in-frame sequences only and misses some clones. Where compared with another copy, unresolved V genes explain less than half of these, and the others have no known cause. For V, J and clone size, that table is used; D and trimming come from the DNA. This sample comprises 250,000 to 300,000 clones, roughly 80% of them detected only once. The ten largest clonotypes hold under 5.5% of the sample.

As encoded in the germline V gene, CDR1 is SNHLY while CDR2 is FYNNEI. Here V drops 6 bases and J drops 5 bases, and the junction holds 6 bases not matched to any gene. The CDR3 starts with the cysteine, ends with the phenylalanine, and has 15 residues. The sequence is cut down to CDR3 DNA, 45 bases in frame from base 1. On this clone itself: Its antigen is not yet known. No base quality information exists; no much larger clone differs at one position.

Samples from volunteer blood donors who had recovered from COVID-19 were contributed by a second Seattle source. Each collaborating institution followed its own protocols to collect whole blood in K2EDTA tubes. Collaborator samples were shipped for TCRbeta analysis as frozen whole blood, isolated PBMCs, or DNA extracted from either sample type. The clonotype originates from a man aged 60-69 years who had recovered from COVID-19. Here the chain combines TRBV2 and TRBJ2-3; 12 bases in the junction line up with TRBD2. The sample taken for sequencing was peripheral blood. In nucleotide form, the sequence is TGTGCCAGCAGCATACTAGCGGGGGGTCGAGATACGCAGTATTTT. Translated, this is CASSILAGGRDTQYF.